Reported below is one T cell receptor beta chain. The antigen is undetermined. The data stem from a study of beta chain features in type 1 diabetes. Findings and caveats of the study: The influence of HLA type on TCRB rearrangement stayed undetermined.

Germline V gene data show CDR1 as LNHDA and CDR2 as SQIVND (reference sequence). This CDR3 has 15 residues. V lost 9 bases and J lost 1, with 18 bases in between. As every portion of the isolated RNA was reverse transcribed, the sequencing read expressed TCRB transcripts. Clones were read by immunoSEQ multiplex PCR, and TCRdb kept only the in-frame ones, dropping some. The sample consists of more than 140,000 clones, about 9.7% of them appearing once. This clonotype originated in a woman between 40 and 50 years old in good health. Specimen: central memory CD4+ T cells from blood. The rearrangement uses TRBV19 and TRBJ1-2, with a weak D call TRBD1 (5 bases). The CDR3 coding sequence is TGTGCCAGCGCCCTGGGGGGGGACTTTAACTATGGCTACACCTTC. This encodes CASALGGDFNYGYTF.